Listed below are T cell receptor beta chains from one sample, sequenced in a study of OX40 agonist ivuxolimab in advanced cancers. Sequencing was performed with immunoSEQ multiplex PCR; in TCRdb, only in-frame clones are kept and a portion is missing. The sample lists fewer than 100,000 clones; approximately 86% were seen once. The material was CD4+ or CD8+ T cells sorted from blood, obtained in a trial of the OX40 agonist ivuxolimab. These receptors all stem from an adult with an advanced solid tumor such as melanoma, head and neck, liver or kidney cancer. The CDR3 runs from the conserved cysteine through the conserved F or W. Each record gives: J gene, CDR3 length, clone size, D gene, V gene, CDR3 protein, CDR3 DNA. A D gene is named only where the DNA matches it firmly. Size tells how often a clone was seen (once, few, many) or the class of an expanded clone, and some rows leave it out.

TRBJ1-1,16,.,.,TRBV11-1,CASSLAPRLWDTEAFF,TGTGCCAGCAGCTTAGCACCGAGGCTTTGGGACACTGAAGCTTTCTTT
TRBJ1-3,16,.,.,TRBV6-6,CASSLLRDNSGNTIYF,TGTGCCAGCAGTTTACTCCGGGACAACTCTGGAAACACCATATATTTT
TRBJ2-7,15,.,TRBD1,TRBV7-2,CASSLQTGIWYEQYF,TGTGCCAGCAGCCTACAGACAGGGATTTGGTACGAGCAGTACTTC
TRBJ2-5,12,.,.,TRBV5-6,CASRGSAETQYF,TGTGCCAGCCGAGGGTCTGCAGAGACCCAGTACTTC
TRBJ1-1,17,few,.,TRBV9,CASSVDLAGHQTPEAFF,TGTGCCAGCAGCGTAGACTTAGCGGGACACCAAACCCCTGAAGCTTTCTTT
TRBJ1-1,11,few,.,TRBV6-5,CASSHTTEAFF,TGTGCCAGCAGTCATACTACTGAAGCTTTCTTT
TRBJ1-4,16,.,.,TRBV19,CASRNSGRMQNEKLFF,TGTGCCAGTAGAAACAGCGGACGGATGCAAAATGAAAAACTGTTTTTT
TRBJ2-5,14,.,.,TRBV7-9,CASSRGGYQETQYF,TGTGCCAGCAGCCGAGGGGGTTACCAAGAGACCCAGTACTTC
TRBJ2-1,15,.,TRBD1,TRBV2,CASSLNRGSYNEQFF,TGTGCCAGCAGTCTTAACAGGGGATCTTACAATGAGCAGTTCTTC
TRBJ1-1,12,.,.,TRBV2,CASKSIGTEAFF,TGTGCCAGCAAATCAATCGGCACTGAAGCTTTCTTT
TRBJ2-1,17,.,TRBD2,TRBV7-8,CASSPPLRDYRYNEQFF,TGTGCCAGCAGCCCACCCCTCCGGGACTACCGATACAATGAGCAGTTCTTC
TRBJ1-5,16,.,.,TRBV19,CASKSEGTFSNQPQHF,TGTGCCAGTAAATCGGAAGGGACGTTTAGCAATCAGCCCCAGCATTTT
TRBJ1-2,14,.,.,TRBV5-1,CASSLEYEDYGYTF,TGCGCCAGCAGCTTGGAGTATGAGGACTATGGCTACACCTTC
TRBJ1-1,15,.,TRBD1,TRBV5-4,CASSSWGTGSPEAFF,TGTGCCAGCAGCTCCTGGGGGACAGGGTCGCCTGAAGCTTTCTTT
TRBJ1-1,13,.,.,TRBV19,CASSTQGSTEAFF,TGTGCCAGTAGTACTCAGGGTAGCACTGAAGCTTTCTTT
TRBJ2-7,15,.,TRBD1,TRBV28,CASSRVPGGLNEQYF,TGTGCCAGCAGCCGTGTTCCAGGGGGCCTCAACGAGCAGTACTTC
TRBJ2-7,11,.,.,TRBV7-6,CASSSIHEQYF,TGTGCCAGCAGCTCAATTCACGAGCAGTACTTC
TRBJ2-3,16,.,.,TRBV5-1,CASSLGTDRATDTQYF,TGCGCCAGCAGCTTGGGGACGGACAGAGCCACAGATACGCAGTATTTT
TRBJ2-4,15,.,.,TRBV6-1,CASSEGSSWGNIQYF,TGTGCCAGCAGTGAAGGATCCAGCTGGGGAAACATTCAGTACTTC
TRBJ2-2,15,.,.,TRBV9,CASSVGPFRGGELFF,TGTGCCAGCAGCGTAGGGCCTTTTCGAGGCGGGGAGCTGTTTTTT
TRBJ2-3,15,.,TRBD1,TRBV28,CASPPSGQGTDTQYF,TGTGCCAGCCCCCCGTCGGGACAGGGCACAGATACGCAGTATTTT
TRBJ2-7,14,.,.,TRBV29-1,CSVAFTASSYEQYF,TGCAGCGTTGCCTTCACAGCTAGCTCCTACGAGCAGTACTTC
TRBJ1-2,14,.,.,TRBV5-4,CASSLEDALGGYTF,TGTGCCAGCAGCTTGGAGGACGCTCTGGGTGGCTACACCTTC
TRBJ1-4,15,.,TRBD1,TRBV7-9,CASSLLTGRDEKLFF,TGTGCCAGCAGCTTACTGACAGGGAGAGACGAAAAACTGTTTTTT
TRBJ2-3,16,.,TRBD2,TRBV19,CASSLRTSGSTDTQYF,TGTGCCAGTAGTCTCAGGACTAGCGGAAGCACAGATACGCAGTATTTT
TRBJ2-1,16,.,TRBD2,TRBV7-2,CASSLGRGSSYNEQFF,TGTGCCAGCAGCCTAGGGCGGGGGAGCTCCTACAATGAGCAGTTCTTC
TRBJ2-7,14,.,.,TRBV6-6,CASRQDRRSYEQYF,TGTGCCAGCAGGCAGGACCGACGATCCTACGAGCAGTACTTC
TRBJ1-5,14,.,TRBD1,TRBV28,CASSPQTGVQPQHF,TGTGCCAGCAGTCCCCAGACAGGGGTTCAGCCCCAGCATTTT
TRBJ1-1,16,.,.,TRBV6-1,CASSDPGGRPNTEAFF,TGTGCCAGCAGTGACCCGGGGGGACGGCCAAACACTGAAGCTTTCTTT
TRBJ1-4,17,.,.,TRBV28,CASSWVWGGRDNEKLFF,TGTGCCAGCAGTTGGGTTTGGGGAGGCCGGGATAATGAAAAACTGTTTTTT
TRBJ1-6,13,.,.,TRBV5-4,CASSPDRSSPLHF,TGTGCCAGCAGCCCTGACAGGAGTTCACCCCTCCACTTT
TRBJ1-2,12,.,TRBD1,TRBV5-1,CASSPDRDGYTF,TGCGCCAGCAGCCCAGACAGGGATGGCTACACCTTC
TRBJ2-7,15,few,TRBD2,TRBV6-5,CASRPVGLAGYEQYF,TGTGCCAGCAGACCGGTTGGACTAGCGGGATACGAGCAGTACTTC
TRBJ1-5,13,.,.,TRBV5-1,CASSVDVDQPQHF,TGCGCCAGCAGCGTGGACGTGGATCAGCCCCAGCATTTT
TRBJ2-5,14,.,.,TRBV4-1,CASSQQRGLETQYF,TGCGCCAGCAGCCAGCAACGGGGGCTGGAGACCCAGTACTTC
TRBJ2-1,16,.,TRBD2,TRBV19,CATSGERTSGGNEQFF,TGTGCCACCTCAGGGGAAAGGACTAGCGGGGGCAATGAGCAGTTCTTC
TRBJ2-2,15,.,.,TRBV6-4,CASSDSNVGAGELFF,TGTGCCAGCAGTGACTCTAACGTGGGGGCCGGGGAGCTGTTTTTT
TRBJ1-1,17,.,TRBD1,TRBV27,CASSASPDRGMNTEAFF,TGTGCCAGCAGTGCCAGCCCCGACAGGGGGATGAACACTGAAGCTTTCTTT
TRBJ1-5,17,.,.,TRBV4-1,CASSLHWARGPNQPQHF,TGCGCCAGCAGCCTCCATTGGGCCAGGGGACCAAATCAGCCCCAGCATTTT
TRBJ2-2,16,few,.,TRBV9,CASSVNPLMGTGELFF,TGTGCCAGCAGCGTAAACCCACTAATGGGCACCGGGGAGCTGTTTTTT
TRBJ2-1,18,.,TRBD2,TRBV11-2,CASSPRGRRGKLYNEQFF,TGTGCCAGCAGCCCCCGGGGGAGGCGGGGGAAACTCTACAATGAGCAGTTCTTC
TRBJ2-1,16,.,TRBD2,TRBV28,CASSSLSGGGGSEQFF,TGTGCCAGCAGTTCCCTTAGCGGGGGGGGTGGTAGTGAGCAGTTCTTC
TRBJ2-5,14,.,.,TRBV19,CASSIRTRQETQYF,TGTGCCAGTAGTATCAGGACAAGACAAGAGACCCAGTACTTC
TRBJ2-5,12,few,.,TRBV16,CASSQSRETQYF,TGTGCCAGCAGCCAAAGTAGGGAGACCCAGTACTTC
TRBJ2-5,17,.,TRBD2,TRBV7-2,CASSLVAGTSGWETQYF,TGTGCCAGCAGCTTAGTCGCCGGGACTAGCGGGTGGGAGACCCAGTACTTC
TRBJ2-7,14,.,.,TRBV28,CASSPGTSRYEQYF,TGTGCCAGCAGTCCGGGAACAAGCCGCTACGAGCAGTACTTC
TRBJ2-3,12,.,.,TRBV29-1,CSVEDGSATQYF,TGCAGCGTTGAAGACGGGTCAGCTACGCAGTATTTT
TRBJ1-1,13,.,.,TRBV6-1,CASSSTSNTEAFF,TGTGCCAGCTCCTCGACCTCGAACACTGAAGCTTTCTTT